A single sample is the source of the 9 T cell receptor beta chains below, sequenced in a study of blood T cell repertoires in COVID-19. Using immunoSEQ multiplex PCR, the repertoire was profiled, and TCRdb retains in-frame clones only, with some absent. The sample includes more than 140,000 clones, more than 65% seen only once; the top ten take around 7.2%. Sequenced material: peripheral blood. The receptors were sampled from a woman between 50 and 59 years old in a cohort sampled during active or convalescent COVID-19.

The V and J genes are TRBV10-3 and TRBJ1-6; 7 nucleotides align to TRBD1. V gave up 3 bases and J gave up 6 bases; unmatched junction bases: 5. The CDR3 extends over 15 amino acids. Per the germline V gene, CDR1 is ENHRY and CDR2 is SYGVKD. CDR3 in amino acids: CAISDLGTVNSPLHF. DNA for the CDR3: TGTGCCATCAGTGACCTTGGGACAGTTAATTCACCCCTCCACTTT.

This rearrangement joins TRBV12-3 or TRBV12-4 to TRBJ2-1; D uncertain. V dropped 7 bases and J dropped 3 bases, with 10 bases sitting between them. The CDR3 length is 13 residues. The CDR3 sequence is CASNNGDYNEQFF. The CDR3 DNA is TGTGCCAGCAACAATGGAGACTACAATGAGCAGTTCTTC.

The chain couples TRBV13 to TRBJ1-4, with D possibly TRBD1 on 5 matching bases. Germline lookup yields CDR1 PRHDT and CDR2 FYEKMQ (reference sequence). The V end was cut by 4 bases, the J end by 8 bases, with 11 bases between. This CDR3 contains 13 residues. As DNA, the CDR3 is TGTGCCAGCAGCTACCAAACAGGAGAAAAACTGTTTTTT. This sequence encodes CASSYQTGEKLFF.

The J gene is TRBJ2-2, the V gene TRBV5-6; 8 bases line up with TRBD1. Germline V gene data show CDR1 as SGHDT and CDR2 as YYEEEE. V gave up 3 bases and J gave up 4 bases; unmatched junction bases: 5. The CDR3 runs to 15 residues. CDR3 in amino acids: CASSSRTGLTGELFF. The CDR3 region has the DNA TGTGCCAGCAGCTCCCGGACAGGGCTCACCGGGGAGCTGTTTTTT.

The J gene is TRBJ2-3, the V gene TRBV7-9; 8 bases line up with TRBD1. This CDR3 is 13 amino acids long. From germline, CDR1 is SEHNR and CDR2 FQNEAQ (reference sequence). V trimming: 5 bases; J trimming: 9 bases; junction bases outside the gene matches: 7. In nucleotides, the CDR3 is TGTGCCAGCAGCGAAGACGACAGGGGCACGCAGTATTTT. Its protein product is CASSEDDRGTQYF.

This chain uses TRBV24-1 with TRBJ1-2; weak D call: TRBD1 (6 bases). V shed 7 bases and J shed 6 bases, with 23 bases lying between them. Germline V gives CDR1 KGHDR, CDR2 SFDVKD. The CDR3 spans 16 residues. The DNA of the CDR3 is TGTGCCACCAGGGGGGTAGGGGGTGCAGGACTCGATGGCTACACCTTC. This translates into CATRGVGGAGLDGYTF.

The rearrangement joins TRBV18 to TRBJ2-1, with 7 bases fitting TRBD2. V gave up 10 bases and J gave up 2 bases; unmatched junction bases: 2. CDR3 size: 12 residues. CDR1 and CDR2 (germline): KGHSH, LQKENI. The CDR3 nucleotides read TGTGCCACGGGGGGAACCTACAATGAGCAGTTCTTC. This translates into CATGGTYNEQFF.

The genes are TRBV19 and TRBJ2-2; 10 positions agree with TRBD2. Germline CDR1 is LNHDA and CDR2 is SQIVND (reference sequence). V was pared by 2 bases and J by 4 bases, with 7 bases of the junction left unmatched. The CDR3 length is 17 residues. The CDR3 DNA is TGTGCCAGTAGTATATTAGCGGGGGGACGGGGCACCGGGGAGCTGTTTTTT. Its protein is CASSILAGGRGTGELFF.

V is TRBV29-1 and J is TRBJ1-3; 8 bases are shared with TRBD1. CDR3 size: 12 residues. Germline loops: CDR1 SQVTM, CDR2 ANQGSEA. V was clipped by 4 bases and J by 8 bases; unmatched bases: 4. DNA for the CDR3: TGCAGCGTTGGACAGGGGTTGGACACCATATATTTT. Its protein is CSVGQGLDTIYF.